This T cell receptor beta chain came from a study of blood T cell repertoires in COVID-19. Trimming took off 5 bases at V and 10 bases at J, with 6 bases between the two ends. The germline gives CDR1 MNHGY, CDR2 SAAAGT. The CDR3 is made up of 11 amino acids. Libraries were prepared by immunoSEQ multiplex PCR; TCRdb keeps only in-frame clonotypes and omits some of them. The repertoire has about 180,000 clones, about 89% of them found once; the top ten carry roughly 2.6%. The specimen was peripheral blood. The chain uses TRBV6-8 and TRBJ1-6, with D hard to call. This TCR was sampled from a man between 35 and 55 years old with active or convalescent COVID-19. CDR3 coding DNA: TGTGCCAGCAGTAAACAGTCACCCCTCCACTTT. Its protein product is CASSKQSPLHF.